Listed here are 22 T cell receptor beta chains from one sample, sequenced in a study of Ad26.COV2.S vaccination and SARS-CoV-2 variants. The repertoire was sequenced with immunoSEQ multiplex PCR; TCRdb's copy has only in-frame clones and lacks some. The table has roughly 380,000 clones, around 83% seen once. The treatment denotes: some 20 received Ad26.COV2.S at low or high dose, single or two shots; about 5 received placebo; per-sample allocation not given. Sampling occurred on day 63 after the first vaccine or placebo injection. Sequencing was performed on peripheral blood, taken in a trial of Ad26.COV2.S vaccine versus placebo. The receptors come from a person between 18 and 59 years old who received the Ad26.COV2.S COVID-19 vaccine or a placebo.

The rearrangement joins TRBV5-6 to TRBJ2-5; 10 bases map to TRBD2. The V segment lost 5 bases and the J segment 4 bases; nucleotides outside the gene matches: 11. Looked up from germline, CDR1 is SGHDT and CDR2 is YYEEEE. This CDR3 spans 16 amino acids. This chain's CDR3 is CASRVLAGLLRETQYF. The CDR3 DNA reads TGTGCCAGCAGAGTACTAGCGGGGTTATTGCGAGAGACCCAGTACTTC.

The DNA for the CDR3 is TGTGCCAGCAGCGTAGGGGGAGCCGAATCACCCCTCCACTTT. Encoded protein: CASSVGGAESPLHF. The chain is built from TRBV9 and TRBJ1-6; D uncertain. The V end lost 0 bases, the J end lost 10 bases, and 11 bases lay between the germline ends. The CDR3 consists of 14 residues. CDR1 SGDLS and CDR2 YYNGEE come from the germline V gene.

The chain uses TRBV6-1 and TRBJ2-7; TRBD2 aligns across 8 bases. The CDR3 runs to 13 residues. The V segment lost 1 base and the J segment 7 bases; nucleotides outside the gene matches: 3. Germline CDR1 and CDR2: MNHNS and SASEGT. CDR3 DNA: TGTGCCAGCAGTGAAGGGACTAGCTGGGAGCAGTACTTC. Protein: CASSEGTSWEQYF.

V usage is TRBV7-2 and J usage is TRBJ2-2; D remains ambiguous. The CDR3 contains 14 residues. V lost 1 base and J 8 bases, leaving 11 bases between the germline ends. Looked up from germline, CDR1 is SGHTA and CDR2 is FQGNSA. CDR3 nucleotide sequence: TGTGCCAGCAGCTTAGGAGTCATCGGTGGGGAGCTGTTTTTT. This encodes CASSLGVIGGELFF. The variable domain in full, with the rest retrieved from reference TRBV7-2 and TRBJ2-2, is GAGVSQSPSNKVTEKGKDVELRCDPISGHTALYWYRQSLGQGLEFLIYFQGNSAPDKSGLPSDRFSAERTGGSVSTLTIQRTQQEDSAVYLCASSLGVIGGELFFGEGSRLTVL.

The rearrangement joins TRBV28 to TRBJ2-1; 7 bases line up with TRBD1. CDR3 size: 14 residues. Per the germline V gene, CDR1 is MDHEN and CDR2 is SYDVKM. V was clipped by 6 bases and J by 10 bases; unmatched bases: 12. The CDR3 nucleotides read TGTGCCAGCAGAATCCGTTACCGGGACAGAGAGCAGTTCTTC. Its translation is CASRIRYRDREQFF.

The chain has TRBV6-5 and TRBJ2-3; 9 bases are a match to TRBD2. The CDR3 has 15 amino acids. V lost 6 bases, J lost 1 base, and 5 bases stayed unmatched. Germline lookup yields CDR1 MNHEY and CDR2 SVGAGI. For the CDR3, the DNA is TGTGCCAGCAGAGCCCCTAGCGGGGGCACAGATACGCAGTATTTT. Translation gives CASRAPSGGTDTQYF.

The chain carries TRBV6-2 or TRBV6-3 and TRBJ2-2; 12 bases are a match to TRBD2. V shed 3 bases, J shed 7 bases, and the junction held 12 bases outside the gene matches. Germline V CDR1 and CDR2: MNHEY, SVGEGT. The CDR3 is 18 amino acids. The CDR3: CASSYLYRLAGVFGELFF. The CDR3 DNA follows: TGTGCCAGCAGTTATTTATATCGACTAGCGGGGGTTTTCGGGGAGCTGTTTTTT.

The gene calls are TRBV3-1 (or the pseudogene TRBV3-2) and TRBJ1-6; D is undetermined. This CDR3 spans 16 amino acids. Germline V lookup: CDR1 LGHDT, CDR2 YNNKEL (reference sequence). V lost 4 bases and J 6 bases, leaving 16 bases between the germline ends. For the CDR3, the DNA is TGTGCCAGCAGCCCCCCAGGAGCCTTTGGTAATTCACCCCTCCACTTT. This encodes CASSPPGAFGNSPLHF.

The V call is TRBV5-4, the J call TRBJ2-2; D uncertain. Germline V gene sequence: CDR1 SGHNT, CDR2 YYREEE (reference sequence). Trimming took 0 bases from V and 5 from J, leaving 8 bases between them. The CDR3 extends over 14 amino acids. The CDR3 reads CASSLEFGTGELFF. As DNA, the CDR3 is TGTGCCAGCAGCTTGGAGTTCGGGACCGGGGAGCTGTTTTTT. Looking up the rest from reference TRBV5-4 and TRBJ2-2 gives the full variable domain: ETGVTQSPTHLIKTRGQQVTLRCSSQSGHNTVSWYQQALGQGPQFIFQYYREEENGRGNFPPRFSGLQFPNYSSELNVNALELDDSALYLCASSLEFGTGELFFGEGSRLTVL.

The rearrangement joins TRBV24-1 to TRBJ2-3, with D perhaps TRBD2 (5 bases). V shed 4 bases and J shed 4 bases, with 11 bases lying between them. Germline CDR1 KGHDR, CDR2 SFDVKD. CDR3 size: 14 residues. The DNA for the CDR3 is TGTGCCACCAGTGACCCAACTAGGGCAGATACGCAGTATTTT. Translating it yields CATSDPTRADTQYF.

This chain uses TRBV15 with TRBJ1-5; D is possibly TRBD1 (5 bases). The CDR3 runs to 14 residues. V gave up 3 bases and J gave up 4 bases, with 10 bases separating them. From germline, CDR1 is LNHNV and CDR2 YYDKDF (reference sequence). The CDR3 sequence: CATSSSGTNQPQHF. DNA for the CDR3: TGTGCCACCAGCAGCTCAGGGACGAATCAGCCCCAGCATTTT.

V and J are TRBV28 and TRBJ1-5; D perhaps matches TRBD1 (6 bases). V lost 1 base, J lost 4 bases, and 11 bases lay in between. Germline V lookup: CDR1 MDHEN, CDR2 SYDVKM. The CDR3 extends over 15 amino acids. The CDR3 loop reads CASSLFVQGNQPQHF. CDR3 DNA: TGTGCCAGCAGTTTATTCGTCCAGGGGAATCAGCCCCAGCATTTT.

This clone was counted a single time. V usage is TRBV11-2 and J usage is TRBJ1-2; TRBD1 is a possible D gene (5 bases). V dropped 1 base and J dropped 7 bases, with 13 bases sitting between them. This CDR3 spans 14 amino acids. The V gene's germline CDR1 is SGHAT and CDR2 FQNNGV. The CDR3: CASSLGPGRPGYTF. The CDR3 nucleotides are TGTGCCAGCAGCTTAGGGCCAGGGCGGCCTGGCTACACCTTC.

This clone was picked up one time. The CDR3 DNA sequence: TGTGCCAGCAGCCTACTAGCGGGGGACACAGATACGCAGTATTTT. This gives the protein CASSLLAGDTDTQYF. The rearrangement uses TRBV2 and TRBJ2-3; 11 nucleotides match TRBD2. Per the germline V gene, CDR1 is SNHLY and CDR2 is FYNNEI. V shed 6 bases and J 2 bases; nucleotides not matched to a gene: 4. The length of the CDR3 is 15 residues.

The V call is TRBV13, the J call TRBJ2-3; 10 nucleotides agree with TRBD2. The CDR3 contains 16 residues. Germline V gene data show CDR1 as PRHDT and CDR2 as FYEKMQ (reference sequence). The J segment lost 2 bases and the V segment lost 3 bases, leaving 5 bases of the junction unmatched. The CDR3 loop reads CASSFRLAGVTDTQYF. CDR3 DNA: TGTGCCAGCAGCTTCCGACTAGCGGGCGTCACAGATACGCAGTATTTT.

DNA for the CDR3: TGTGCCAGCAGCTTGTCCCGACAGGGGGTGGCCGAGCAGTACTTC. It encodes CASSLSRQGVAEQYF. This chain links TRBV5-6 with TRBJ2-7, with TRBD1 matching over 9 bases. The CDR3 runs 15 residues. The ends lost 1 base at V and 6 bases at J; junction bases unmatched: 8. CDR1 SGHDT and CDR2 YYEEEE come from the germline V gene.

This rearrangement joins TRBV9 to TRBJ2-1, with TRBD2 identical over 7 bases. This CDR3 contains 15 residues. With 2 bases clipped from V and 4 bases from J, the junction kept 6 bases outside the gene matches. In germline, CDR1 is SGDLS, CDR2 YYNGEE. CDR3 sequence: CASSVLADLYNEQFF. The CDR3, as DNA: TGTGCCAGCAGCGTTCTAGCGGACTTATACAATGAGCAGTTCTTC.

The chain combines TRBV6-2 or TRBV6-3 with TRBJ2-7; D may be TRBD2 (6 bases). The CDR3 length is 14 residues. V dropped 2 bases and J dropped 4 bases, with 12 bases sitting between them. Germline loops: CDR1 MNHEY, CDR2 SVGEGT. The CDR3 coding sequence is TGTGCCAGCAGTTACGGCGGGGAAAGTTACGAGCAGTACTTC. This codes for CASSYGGESYEQYF.

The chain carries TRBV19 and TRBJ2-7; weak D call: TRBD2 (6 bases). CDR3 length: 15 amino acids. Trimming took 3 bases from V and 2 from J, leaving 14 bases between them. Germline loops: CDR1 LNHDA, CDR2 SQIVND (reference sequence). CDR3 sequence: CASSIGGDPPYEQYF. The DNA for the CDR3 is TGTGCCAGTAGTATCGGCGGGGACCCTCCCTACGAGCAGTACTTC.

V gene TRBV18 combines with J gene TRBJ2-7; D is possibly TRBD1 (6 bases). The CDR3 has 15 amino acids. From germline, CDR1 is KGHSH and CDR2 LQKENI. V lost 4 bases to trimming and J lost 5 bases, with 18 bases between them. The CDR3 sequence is CASSQIQGRGNEQYF. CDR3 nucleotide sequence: TGTGCCAGCTCACAGATACAGGGTAGAGGCAACGAGCAGTACTTC.

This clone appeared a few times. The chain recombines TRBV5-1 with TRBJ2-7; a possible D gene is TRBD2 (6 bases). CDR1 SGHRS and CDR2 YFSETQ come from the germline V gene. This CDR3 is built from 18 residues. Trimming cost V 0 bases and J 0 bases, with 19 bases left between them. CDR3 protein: CASSLDILGLSSSYEQYF. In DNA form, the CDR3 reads TGCGCCAGCAGCTTGGATATATTGGGACTCTCAAGCTCCTACGAGCAGTACTTC.

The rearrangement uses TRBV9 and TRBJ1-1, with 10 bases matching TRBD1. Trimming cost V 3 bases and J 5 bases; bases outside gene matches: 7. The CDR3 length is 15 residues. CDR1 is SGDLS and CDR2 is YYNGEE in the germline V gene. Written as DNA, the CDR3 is TGTGCCAGCAGCGCCGGACAGGGGGACACTACTGAAGCTTTCTTT. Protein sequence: CASSAGQGDTTEAFF.